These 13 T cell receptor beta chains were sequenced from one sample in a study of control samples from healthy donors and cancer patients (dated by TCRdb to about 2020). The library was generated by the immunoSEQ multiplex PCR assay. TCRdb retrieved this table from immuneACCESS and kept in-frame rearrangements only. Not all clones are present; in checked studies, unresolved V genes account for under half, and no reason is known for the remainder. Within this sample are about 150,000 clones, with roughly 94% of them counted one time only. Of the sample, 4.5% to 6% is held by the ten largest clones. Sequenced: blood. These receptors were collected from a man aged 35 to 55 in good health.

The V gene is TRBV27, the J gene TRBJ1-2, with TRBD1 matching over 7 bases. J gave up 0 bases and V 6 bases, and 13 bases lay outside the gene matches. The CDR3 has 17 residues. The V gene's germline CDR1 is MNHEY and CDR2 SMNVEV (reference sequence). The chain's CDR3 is CASRPIRGGVANYGYTF. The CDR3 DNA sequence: TGTGCCAGCAGGCCTATCAGGGGGGGGGTAGCTAACTATGGCTACACCTTC.

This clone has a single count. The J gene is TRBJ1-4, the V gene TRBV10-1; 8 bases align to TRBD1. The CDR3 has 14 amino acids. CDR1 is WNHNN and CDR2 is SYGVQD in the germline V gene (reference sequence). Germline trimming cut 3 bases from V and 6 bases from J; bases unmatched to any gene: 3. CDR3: CASSDQGQDEKLFF. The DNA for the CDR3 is TGCGCCAGCAGTGACCAGGGACAGGATGAAAAACTGTTTTTT.

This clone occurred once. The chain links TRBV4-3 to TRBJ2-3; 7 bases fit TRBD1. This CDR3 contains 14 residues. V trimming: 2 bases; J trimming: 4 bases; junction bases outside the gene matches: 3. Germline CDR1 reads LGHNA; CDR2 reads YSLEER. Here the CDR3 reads CASSQSTGADTQYF. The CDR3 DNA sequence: TGCGCCAGCAGCCAATCCACAGGGGCAGATACGCAGTATTTT.

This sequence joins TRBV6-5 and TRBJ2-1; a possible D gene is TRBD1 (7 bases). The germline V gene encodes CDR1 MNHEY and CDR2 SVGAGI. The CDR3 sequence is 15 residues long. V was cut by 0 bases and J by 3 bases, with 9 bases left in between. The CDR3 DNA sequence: TGTGCCAGCAGTTACTCGCAGGGGGGCTACAATGAGCAGTTCTTC. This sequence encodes CASSYSQGGYNEQFF.

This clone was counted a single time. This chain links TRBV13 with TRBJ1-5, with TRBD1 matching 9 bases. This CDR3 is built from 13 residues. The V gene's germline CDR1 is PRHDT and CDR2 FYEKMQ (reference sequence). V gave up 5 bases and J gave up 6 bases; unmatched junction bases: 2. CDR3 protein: CASSQQGAQPQHF. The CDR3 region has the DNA TGTGCCAGCAGCCAACAGGGGGCTCAGCCCCAGCATTTT.

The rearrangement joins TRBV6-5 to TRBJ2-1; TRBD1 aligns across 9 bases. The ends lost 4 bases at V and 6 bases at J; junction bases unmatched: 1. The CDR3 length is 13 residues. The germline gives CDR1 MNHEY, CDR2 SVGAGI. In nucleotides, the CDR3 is TGTGCCAGCAGTTTGACAGGGGGCAATGAGCAGTTCTTC. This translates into CASSLTGGNEQFF.

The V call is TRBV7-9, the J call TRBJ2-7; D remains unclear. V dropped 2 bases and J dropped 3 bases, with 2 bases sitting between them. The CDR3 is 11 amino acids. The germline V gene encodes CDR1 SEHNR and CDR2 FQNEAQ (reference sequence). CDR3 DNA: TGTGCCAGCAGCTTATTCTACGAGCAGTACTTC. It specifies CASSLFYEQYF. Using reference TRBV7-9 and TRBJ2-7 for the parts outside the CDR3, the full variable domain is DTGVSQNPRHKITKRGQNVTFRCDPISEHNRLYWYRQTLGQGPEFLTYFQNEAQLEKSRLLSDRFSAERPKGSFSTLEIQRTEQGDSAMYLCASSLFYEQYFGPGTRLTVT.

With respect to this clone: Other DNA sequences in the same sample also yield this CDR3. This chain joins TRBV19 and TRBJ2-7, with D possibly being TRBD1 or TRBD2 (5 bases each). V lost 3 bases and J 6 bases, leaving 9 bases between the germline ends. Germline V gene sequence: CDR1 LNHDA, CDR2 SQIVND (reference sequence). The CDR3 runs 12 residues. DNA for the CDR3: TGTGCCAGTAGTATTGGGGGACGCGAGCAGTACTTC. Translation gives CASSIGGREQYF.

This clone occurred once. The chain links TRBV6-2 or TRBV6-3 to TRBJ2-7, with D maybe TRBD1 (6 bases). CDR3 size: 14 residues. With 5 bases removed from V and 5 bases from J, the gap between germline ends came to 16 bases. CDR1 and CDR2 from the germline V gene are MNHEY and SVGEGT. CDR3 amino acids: CASSGTSRVNEQYF. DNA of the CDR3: TGTGCCAGCAGTGGGACATCAAGGGTGAACGAGCAGTACTTC.

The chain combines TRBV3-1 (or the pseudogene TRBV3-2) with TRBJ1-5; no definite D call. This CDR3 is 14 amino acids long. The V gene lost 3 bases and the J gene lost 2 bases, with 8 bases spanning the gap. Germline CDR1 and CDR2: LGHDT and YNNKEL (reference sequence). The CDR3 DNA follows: TGTGCCAGCAGCCATTCCGCTGGCAATCAGCCCCAGCATTTT. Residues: CASSHSAGNQPQHF.

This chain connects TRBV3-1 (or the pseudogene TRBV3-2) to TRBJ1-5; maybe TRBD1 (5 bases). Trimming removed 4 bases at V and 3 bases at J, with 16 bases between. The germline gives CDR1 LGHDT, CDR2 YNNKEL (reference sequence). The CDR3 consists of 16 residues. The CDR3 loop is CASSPGTGVLNQPQHF. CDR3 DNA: TGTGCCAGCAGCCCAGGGACGGGGGTGCTCAATCAGCCCCAGCATTTT.

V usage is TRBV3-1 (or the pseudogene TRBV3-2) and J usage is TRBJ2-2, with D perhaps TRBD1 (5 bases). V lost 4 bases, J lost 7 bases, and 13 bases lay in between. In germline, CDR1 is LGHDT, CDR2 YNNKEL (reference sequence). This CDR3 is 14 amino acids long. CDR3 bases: TGTGCCAGCAGCCTCAATCAGGGTAACGGGGAGCTGTTTTTT. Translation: CASSLNQGNGELFF.

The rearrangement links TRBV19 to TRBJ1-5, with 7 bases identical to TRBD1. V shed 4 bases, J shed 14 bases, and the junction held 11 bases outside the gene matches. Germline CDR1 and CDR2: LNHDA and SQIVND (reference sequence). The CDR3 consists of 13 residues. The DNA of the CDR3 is TGTGCCAGTAGTAGCAATCGGGACAGCCAGGAGCATTTT. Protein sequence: CASSSNRDSQEHF. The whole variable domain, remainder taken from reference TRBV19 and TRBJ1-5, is DGGITQSPKYLFRKEGQNVTLSCEQNLNHDAMYWYRQDPGQGLRLIYYSQIVNDFQKGDIAEGYSVSREKKESFPLTVTSAQKNPTAFYLCASSSNRDSQEHFGDGTRLSIL.